The TCR beta chain under discussion was sequenced for a study of T cell repertoires in cytomegalovirus infection. Study-wide background: Carrying CMV and the relevant HLA type showed in public TCR beta signatures.

On this clonotype: Its antigen is still unknown.

TCRdb called the reads again in MiXCR, with one record for every CDR3 protein. Among 200,000 to 300,000 distinct CDR3 sequences, roughly 13% were seen once, and the ten largest hold 8.8%. Findings and limits, study-wide: Carriers of CMV plus the relevant HLA were identified by cumulative public TCR beta family frequency.

Germline-derived CDR1 and CDR2 are SQVTM and ANQGSEA. CDR3 length: 15 residues. Between the trimmed V and J ends, which lost 6 bases and 0 bases, there was a span of 14 bases. The chain employs TRBV29-1 and TRBJ2-2; perhaps TRBD2 as D (6 bases). Sequencing used PBMCs. This TCR was sampled from a human donor in good health (CMV status not recorded). Some clones in this sample may be carry-over from other donors' samples. This chain's CDR3 is CSVAVAATNTGELFF. The CDR3 bases are TGCAGCGTGGCGGTAGCGGCCACGAACACCGGGGAGCTGTTTTTT.